This T cell receptor beta chain was observed in a study of blood T cell repertoires in COVID-19. Study background: Spain, Italy and the United States supplied samples that represented acute and convalescent COVID-19. Sources were T cells, B-cell-depleted T cells, or PBMCs; the material itself was cDNA or gDNA.

In the original processing: Reference gene primer amplification gave estimated nucleated cell counts. Assay: immunoSEQ multiplex PCR; the TCRdb copy retains only in-frame clones and omits some. V, J and clone size reflect that table, while D and trimming were determined from the DNA. The table lists under 250,000 clones, 80% to 95% of them singletons. Seattle patients were enrolled while actively infected and followed longitudinally. With 4 bases clipped from V and 1 base from J, the junction kept 13 bases outside the gene matches. The CDR3 is 19 amino acids. The germline V gene encodes CDR1 SGHVS and CDR2 FQNEAQ.

The clonotype was recovered from a man in his 60s with COVID-19, enrolled during active disease. Sequencing was carried out using peripheral blood. V gene TRBV7-8 combines with J gene TRBJ2-3; TRBD2 matches at 11 bases. The CDR3: CASSSRLIAGGRGTDTQYF. The CDR3 DNA follows: TGTGCCAGCAGCTCTAGGTTAATAGCGGGGGGGCGGGGCACAGATACGCAGTATTTT.